The T cell receptor (beta chain) described here comes from a study of molecular identifiers for immune sequencing clone quantification. Study-level background: The replicate experiment used RNA from 20,000 or 100,000 naive CD8 cells. This RNA was split into five aliquots, and four of them were sequenced.

TCRdb reprocessed the PCR reads with MiXCR, giving one entry per CDR3 protein. The sample records under 600,000 distinct CDR3 sequences, about a quarter being singletons. Naive CD8 T cells underwent sorting with the CD8+CD4-CCR7+CD45RA+ definition. V was clipped by 0 bases and J by 4 bases, with 4 bases between them. This CDR3 comprises 13 residues. The V gene's germline CDR1 is SGHRS and CDR2 YFSETQ. V gene TRBV5-1 combines with J gene TRBJ2-2; D gene uncertain. The clonotype originates from a human donor in good health. Some libraries in this study had Jurkat cell RNA spiked in. The specimen sequenced was naive CD8+ T cells from blood, with Jurkat cell RNA spiked in. Subset defined: FACS-sorted CD8+CD4-CCR7+CD45RA+ naive T cells. CDR3 region: CASSLVVTGELFF. The CDR3 bases are TGCGCCAGCAGCTTGGTGGTCACCGGGGAGCTGTTTTTT. The whole variable domain, filled in from reference TRBV5-1 and TRBJ2-2, reads KAGVTQTPRYLIKTRGQQVTLSCSPISGHRSVSWYQQTPGQGLQFLFEYFSETQRNKGNFPGRFSGRQFSNSRSEMNVSTLELGDSALYLCASSLVVTGELFFGEGSRLTVL.